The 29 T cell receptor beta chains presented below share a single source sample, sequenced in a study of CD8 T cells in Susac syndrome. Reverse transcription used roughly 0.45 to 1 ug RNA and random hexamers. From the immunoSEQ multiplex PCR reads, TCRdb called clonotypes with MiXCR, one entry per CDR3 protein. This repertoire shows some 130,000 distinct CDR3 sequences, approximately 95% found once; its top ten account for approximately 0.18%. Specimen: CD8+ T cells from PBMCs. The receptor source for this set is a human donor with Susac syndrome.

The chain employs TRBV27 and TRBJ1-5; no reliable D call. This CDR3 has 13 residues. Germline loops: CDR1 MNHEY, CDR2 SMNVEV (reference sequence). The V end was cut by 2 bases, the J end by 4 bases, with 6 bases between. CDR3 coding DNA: TGTGCCAGCAGTTTAAATTGGAATCAGCCCCAGCATTTT. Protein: CASSLNWNQPQHF.

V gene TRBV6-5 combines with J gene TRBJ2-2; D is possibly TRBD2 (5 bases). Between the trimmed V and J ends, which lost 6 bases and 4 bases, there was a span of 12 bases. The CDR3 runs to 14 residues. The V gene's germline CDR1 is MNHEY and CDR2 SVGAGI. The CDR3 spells CASSQAETTGELFF. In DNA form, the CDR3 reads TGTGCCAGCAGCCAAGCGGAGACCACCGGGGAGCTGTTTTTT.

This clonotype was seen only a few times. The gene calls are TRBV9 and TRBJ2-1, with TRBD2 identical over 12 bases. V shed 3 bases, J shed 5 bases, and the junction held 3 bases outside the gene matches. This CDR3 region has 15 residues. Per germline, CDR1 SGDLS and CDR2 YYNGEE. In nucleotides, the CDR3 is TGTGCCAGCAGCGGAAGACTAGCGGGGGACAATGAGCAGTTCTTC. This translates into CASSGRLAGDNEQFF.

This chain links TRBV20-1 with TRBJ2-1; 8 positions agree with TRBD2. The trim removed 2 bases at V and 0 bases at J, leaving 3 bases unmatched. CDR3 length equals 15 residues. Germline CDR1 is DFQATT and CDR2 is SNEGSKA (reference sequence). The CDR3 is CSARRSGSSYNEQFF. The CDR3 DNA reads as TGCAGTGCTAGAAGAAGCGGGAGCTCCTACAATGAGCAGTTCTTC.

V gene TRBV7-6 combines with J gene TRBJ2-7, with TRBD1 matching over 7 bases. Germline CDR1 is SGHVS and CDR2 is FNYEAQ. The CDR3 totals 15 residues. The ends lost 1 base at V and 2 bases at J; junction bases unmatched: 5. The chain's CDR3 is CASSLEPGQPYEQYF. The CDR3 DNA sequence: TGTGCCAGCAGCTTAGAACCGGGACAGCCCTACGAGCAGTACTTC.

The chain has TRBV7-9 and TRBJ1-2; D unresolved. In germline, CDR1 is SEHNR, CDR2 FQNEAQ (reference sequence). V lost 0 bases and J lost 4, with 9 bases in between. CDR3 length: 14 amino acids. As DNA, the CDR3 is TGTGCCAGCAGCTTAGCGGTACAGCCCTATGGCTACACCTTC. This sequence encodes CASSLAVQPYGYTF.

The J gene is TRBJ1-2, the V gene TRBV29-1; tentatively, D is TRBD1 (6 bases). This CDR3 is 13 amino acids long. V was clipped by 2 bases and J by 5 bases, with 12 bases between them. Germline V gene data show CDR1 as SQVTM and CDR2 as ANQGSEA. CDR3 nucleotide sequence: TGCAGCGTTGAATTTGGGACACCGTATGGCTACACCTTC. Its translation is CSVEFGTPYGYTF. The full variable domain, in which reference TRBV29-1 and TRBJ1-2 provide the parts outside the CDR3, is SAVISQKPSRDICQRGTSLTIQCQVDSQVTMMFWYRQQPGQSLTLIATANQGSEATYESGFVIDKFPISRPNLTFSTLTVSNMSPEDSSIYLCSVEFGTPYGYTFGSGTRLTVV.

CDR3 amino acids: CASSLEGTQGGYGYTF. The CDR3 DNA reads as TGTGCCAGCAGTCTCGAGGGGACGCAGGGTGGCTATGGCTACACCTTC. V is TRBV27 and J is TRBJ1-2; a possible D gene is TRBD1 (5 bases). The CDR3 extends over 16 amino acids. Per germline, CDR1 MNHEY and CDR2 SMNVEV (reference sequence). V was cut by 5 bases and J by 4 bases, with 20 bases left in between.

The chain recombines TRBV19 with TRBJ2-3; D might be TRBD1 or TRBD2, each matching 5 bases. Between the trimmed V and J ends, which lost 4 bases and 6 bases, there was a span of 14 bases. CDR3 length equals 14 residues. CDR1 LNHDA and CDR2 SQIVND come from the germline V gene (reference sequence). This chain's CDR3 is CASSTIPGRDTQYF. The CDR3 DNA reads TGTGCCAGTAGTACCATTCCGGGGCGGGATACGCAGTATTTT.

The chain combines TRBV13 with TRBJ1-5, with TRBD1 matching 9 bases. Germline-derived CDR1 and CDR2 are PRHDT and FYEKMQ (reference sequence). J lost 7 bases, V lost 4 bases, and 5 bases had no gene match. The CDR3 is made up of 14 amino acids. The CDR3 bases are TGTGCCAGCAGCTCCGGGACAGGGCCACAGCCCCAGCATTTT. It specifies CASSSGTGPQPQHF.

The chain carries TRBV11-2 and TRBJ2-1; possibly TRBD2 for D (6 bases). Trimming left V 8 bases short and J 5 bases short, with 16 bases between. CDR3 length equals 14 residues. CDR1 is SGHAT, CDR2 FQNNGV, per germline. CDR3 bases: TGTGCCAGCGGGGGGAAGACCACTGACAATGAGCAGTTCTTC. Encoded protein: CASGGKTTDNEQFF.

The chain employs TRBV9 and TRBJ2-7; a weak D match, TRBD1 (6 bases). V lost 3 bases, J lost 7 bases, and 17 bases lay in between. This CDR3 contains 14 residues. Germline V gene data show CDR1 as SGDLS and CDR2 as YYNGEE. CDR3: CASSAQQGRNEQYF. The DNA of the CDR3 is TGTGCCAGCAGCGCACAGCAGGGGCGGAATGAGCAGTACTTC.

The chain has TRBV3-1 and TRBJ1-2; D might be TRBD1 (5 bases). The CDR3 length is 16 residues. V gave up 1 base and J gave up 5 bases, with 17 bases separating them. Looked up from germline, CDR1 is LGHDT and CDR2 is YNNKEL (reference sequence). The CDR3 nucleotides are TGTGCCAGCAGCCAAGGAAAGACAGCGAGTAGTTATGGCTACACCTTC. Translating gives CASSQGKTASSYGYTF.

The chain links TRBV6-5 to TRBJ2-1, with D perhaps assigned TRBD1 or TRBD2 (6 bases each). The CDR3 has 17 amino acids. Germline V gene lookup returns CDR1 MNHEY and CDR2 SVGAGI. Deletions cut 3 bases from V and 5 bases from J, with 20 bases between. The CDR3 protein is CASSYVYREKGDNEQFF. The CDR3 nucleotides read TGTGCCAGCAGTTATGTCTACCGGGAGAAGGGGGACAATGAGCAGTTCTTC.

The CDR3 loop reads CASSGQSNEQYF. The CDR3 DNA sequence: TGTGCCAGCAGTGGACAGTCGAACGAGCAGTACTTC. The chain employs TRBV7-9 and TRBJ2-7; D perhaps matches TRBD1 (6 bases). From germline, CDR1 is SEHNR and CDR2 FQNEAQ (reference sequence). The CDR3 length is 12 residues. Between the trimmed V and J ends, which lost 6 bases and 5 bases, there was a span of 11 bases.

CDR3 in DNA: TGTGCCAGCAGCGTAGTTTCTACCCCTACCTACGAGCAGTACTTC. It translates to CASSVVSTPTYEQYF. The J gene is TRBJ2-7, the V gene TRBV9; D not resolved. This CDR3 region has 15 residues. V shed 0 bases and J shed 2 bases, with 12 bases lying between them. In germline, CDR1 is SGDLS, CDR2 YYNGEE. Together with reference TRBV9 and TRBJ2-7, the CDR3 gives the full variable domain: DSGVTQTPKHLITATGQRVTLRCSPRSGDLSVYWYQQSLDQGLQFLIQYYNGEERAKGNILERFSAQQFPDLHSELNLSSLELGDSALYFCASSVVSTPTYEQYFGPGTRLTVT.

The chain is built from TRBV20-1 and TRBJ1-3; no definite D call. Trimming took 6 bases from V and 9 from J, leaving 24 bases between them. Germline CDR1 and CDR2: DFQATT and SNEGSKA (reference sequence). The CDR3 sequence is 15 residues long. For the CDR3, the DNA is TGCAGTGCGACTTCTGGCGTTTCAATGTTGGGCACCATATATTTT. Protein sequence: CSATSGVSMLGTIYF.

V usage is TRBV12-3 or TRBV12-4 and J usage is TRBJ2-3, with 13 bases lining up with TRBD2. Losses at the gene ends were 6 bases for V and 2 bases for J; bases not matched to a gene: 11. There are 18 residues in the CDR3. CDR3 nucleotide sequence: TGTGCCAGCAGGGGACTAGCGGGAAAGGGGGGAAACACAGATACGCAGTATTTT. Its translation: CASRGLAGKGGNTDTQYF.

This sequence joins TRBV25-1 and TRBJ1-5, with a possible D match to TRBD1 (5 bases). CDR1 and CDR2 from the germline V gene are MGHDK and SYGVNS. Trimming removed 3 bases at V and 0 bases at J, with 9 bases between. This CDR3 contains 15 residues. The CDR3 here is CASSDGGASNQPQHF. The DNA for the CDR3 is TGTGCCAGCAGTGATGGTGGGGCTAGCAATCAGCCCCAGCATTTT. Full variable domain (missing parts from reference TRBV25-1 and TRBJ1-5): EADIYQTPRYLVIGTGKKITLECSQTMGHDKMYWYQQDPGMELHLIHYSYGVNSTEKGDLSSESTVSRIRTEHFPLTLESARPSHTSQYLCASSDGGASNQPQHFGDGTRLSIL.

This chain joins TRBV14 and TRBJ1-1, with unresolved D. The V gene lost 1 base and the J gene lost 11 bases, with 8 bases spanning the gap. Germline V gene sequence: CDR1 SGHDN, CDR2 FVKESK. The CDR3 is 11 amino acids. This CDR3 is CASSQGAGAFF. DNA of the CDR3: TGTGCCAGCAGCCAAGGGGCCGGGGCTTTCTTT. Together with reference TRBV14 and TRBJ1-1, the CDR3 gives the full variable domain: EAGVTQFPSHSVIEKGQTVTLRCDPISGHDNLYWYRRVMGKEIKFLLHFVKESKQDESGMPNNRFLAERTGGTYSTLKVQPAELEDSGVYFCASSQGAGAFFGQGTRLTVV.

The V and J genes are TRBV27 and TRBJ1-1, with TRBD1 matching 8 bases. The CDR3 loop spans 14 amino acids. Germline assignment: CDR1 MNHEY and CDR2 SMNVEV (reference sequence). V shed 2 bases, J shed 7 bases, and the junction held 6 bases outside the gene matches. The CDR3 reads CASSLTGGPDEAFF. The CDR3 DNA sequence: TGTGCCAGCAGTTTAACAGGGGGTCCCGATGAAGCTTTCTTT.

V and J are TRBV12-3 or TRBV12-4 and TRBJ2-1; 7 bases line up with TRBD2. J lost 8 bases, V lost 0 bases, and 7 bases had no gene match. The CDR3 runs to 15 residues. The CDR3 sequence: CASSLAGGPIYEQFF. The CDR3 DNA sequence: TGTGCCAGCAGTTTAGCGGGAGGGCCTATATATGAGCAGTTCTTC.

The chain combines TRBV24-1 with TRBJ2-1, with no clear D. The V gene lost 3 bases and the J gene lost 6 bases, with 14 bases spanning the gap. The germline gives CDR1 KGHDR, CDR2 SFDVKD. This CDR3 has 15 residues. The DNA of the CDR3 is TGTGCCACCAGTGATCTAAAAACACCTGGCAATGAGCAGTTCTTC. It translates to CATSDLKTPGNEQFF.

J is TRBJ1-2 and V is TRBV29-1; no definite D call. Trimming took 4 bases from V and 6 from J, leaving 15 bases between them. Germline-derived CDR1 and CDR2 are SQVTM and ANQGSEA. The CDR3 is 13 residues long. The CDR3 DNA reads TGCAGCGTTGGGTCGGGAGCTGGGGATGGCTACACCTTC. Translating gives CSVGSGAGDGYTF.

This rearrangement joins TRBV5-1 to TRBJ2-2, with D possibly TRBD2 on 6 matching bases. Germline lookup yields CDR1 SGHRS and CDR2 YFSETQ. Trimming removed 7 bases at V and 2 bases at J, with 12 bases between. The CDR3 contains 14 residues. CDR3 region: CASGPGLNTGELFF. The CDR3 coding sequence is TGCGCCAGCGGACCGGGACTCAACACCGGGGAGCTGTTTTTT.

The CDR3 sequence is CSAPTGSETQYF. In DNA, the CDR3 is TGCAGCGCCCCTACAGGGTCGGAGACCCAGTACTTC. This chain connects TRBV29-1 to TRBJ2-5, with D tentatively TRBD1 (6 bases). Between the trimmed V and J ends, which lost 7 bases and 5 bases, there was a span of 14 bases. The CDR3 extends over 12 amino acids. The germline V gene has CDR1 SQVTM and CDR2 ANQGSEA.

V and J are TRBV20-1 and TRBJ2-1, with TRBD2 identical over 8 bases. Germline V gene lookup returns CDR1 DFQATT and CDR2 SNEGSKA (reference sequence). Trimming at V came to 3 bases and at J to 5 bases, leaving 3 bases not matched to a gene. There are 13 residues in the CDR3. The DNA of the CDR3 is TGCAGTGCTAGGGAACTAGCGGACAATGAGCAGTTCTTC. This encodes CSARELADNEQFF.

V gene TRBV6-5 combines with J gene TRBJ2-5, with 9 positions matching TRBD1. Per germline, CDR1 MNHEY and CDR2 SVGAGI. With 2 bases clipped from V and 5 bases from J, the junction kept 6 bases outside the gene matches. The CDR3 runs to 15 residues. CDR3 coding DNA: TGTGCCAGCAGTTACCACCTCGGACAGGGGGAGACCCAGTACTTC. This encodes CASSYHLGQGETQYF.

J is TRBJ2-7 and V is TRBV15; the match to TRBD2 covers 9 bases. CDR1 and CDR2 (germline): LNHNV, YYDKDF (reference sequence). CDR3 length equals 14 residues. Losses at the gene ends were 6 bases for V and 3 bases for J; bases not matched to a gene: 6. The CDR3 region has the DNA TGTGCCACCAGGAGGACTAGCGAGGACTACGAGCAGTACTTC. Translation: CATRRTSEDYEQYF. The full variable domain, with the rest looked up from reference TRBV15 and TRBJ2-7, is DAMVIQNPRYQVTQFGKPVTLSCSQTLNHNVMYWYQQKSSQAPKLLFHYYDKDFNNEADTPDNFQSRRPNTSFCFLDIRSPGLGDTAMYLCATRRTSEDYEQYFGPGTRLTVT.